This TCR beta chain was obtained from a study of blood T cells in healthy people across ages. Germline V gene lookup returns CDR1 SGHTA and CDR2 FQGNSA. J was trimmed by 6 bases and V by 4 bases; bases with no gene match: 5. The CDR3 loop spans 15 amino acids. A second about 6 to 11 cycle PCR used barcoded and J-beta primers. A single record per CDR3 protein comes from TCRdb applying MiXCR to the 5' RACE reads. Of about 730,000 distinct CDR3 sequences listed, roughly 47% are singletons. A few counts support this clonotype. Material for sequencing was blood. This receptor was identified in a woman aged 60-70 years in good health. This rearrangement joins TRBV7-2 to TRBJ2-7; 14 bases map to TRBD2. CDR3 DNA: TGTGCCAGCAGCTCTCCGGGACTAGCGGGAGCCGAGCAGTACTTC. As protein: CASSSPGLAGAEQYF.